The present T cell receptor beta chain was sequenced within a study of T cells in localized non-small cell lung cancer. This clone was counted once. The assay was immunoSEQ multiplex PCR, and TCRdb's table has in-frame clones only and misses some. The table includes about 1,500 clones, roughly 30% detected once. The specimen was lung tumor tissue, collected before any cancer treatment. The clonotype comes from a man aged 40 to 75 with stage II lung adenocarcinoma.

The CDR3 region is CASSPHGRSTDTQYF. In DNA, the CDR3 is TGTGCCAGCAGCCCCCATGGCCGTAGCACAGATACGCAGTATTTT. This chain connects TRBV28 to TRBJ2-3, with D uncertain. The CDR3 has 15 amino acids. The ends were cut back, 6 bases at V and 0 bases at J, with 13 bases in the middle. CDR1 is MDHEN, CDR2 SYDVKM, per germline.